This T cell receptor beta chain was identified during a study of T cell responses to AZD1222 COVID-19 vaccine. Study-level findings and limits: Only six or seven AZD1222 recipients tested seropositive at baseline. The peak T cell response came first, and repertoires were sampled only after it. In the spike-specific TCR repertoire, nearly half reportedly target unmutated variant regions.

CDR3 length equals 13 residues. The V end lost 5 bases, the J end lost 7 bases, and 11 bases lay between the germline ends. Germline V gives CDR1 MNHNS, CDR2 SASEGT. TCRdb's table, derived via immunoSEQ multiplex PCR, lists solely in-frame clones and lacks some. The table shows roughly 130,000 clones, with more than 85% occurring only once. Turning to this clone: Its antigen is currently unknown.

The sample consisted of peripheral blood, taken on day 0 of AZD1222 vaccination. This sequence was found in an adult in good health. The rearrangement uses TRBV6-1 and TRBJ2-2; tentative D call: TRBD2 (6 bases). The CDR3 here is CASSPRGNGELFF. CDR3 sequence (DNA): TGTGCCAGCAGTCCTCGGGGGAACGGGGAGCTGTTTTTT.